This T cell receptor beta chain was identified during a study of blood T cell repertoires in COVID-19. Study-wide background: Samples taken during acute and convalescent COVID-19 were collected in the United States, Italy and Spain. PBMCs, B-cell-depleted T cells, or T cells provided the cDNA or gDNA that made up the material.

How the authors handled the data: Reference gene primer amplification gave nucleated cell count estimates. Only in-frame clones appear in the TCRdb table, and some are missing; sequencing was by immunoSEQ multiplex PCR. The DNA was the basis for D and trimming; V, J and clone size are from that table. Of some 290,000 clones in the sample, around four fifths were seen once. The CDR3 totals 18 residues. The V gene's germline CDR1 is SGHNT and CDR2 YYREEE (reference sequence). V lost 4 bases, J lost 0 bases, and 7 bases stayed unmatched. The TCR was taken from a man in his 60s who had recovered from COVID-19. The chain links TRBV5-4 to TRBJ2-5; TRBD2 matches 15 bases. The material sequenced was peripheral blood. CDR3 loop: CASSPGTSGGRYQETQYF. In DNA, the CDR3 is TGTGCCAGCAGCCCTGGGACTAGCGGGGGGCGGTACCAAGAGACCCAGTACTTC.